These 4 T cell receptor beta chains share one sample of origin, sequenced in a study of Graves' ophthalmopathy and Graves' hyperthyroidism. Using RNA transcripts, the TCR beta CDR3 regions were amplified. An opening RT-PCR round employed HTBI primers and preceded a second-round multiplex PCR. MiXCR, applied by TCRdb to the multiplex PCR reads, yields one record per CDR3 protein. Of around 400,000 distinct CDR3 sequences in the sample, about a sixth were seen once. The sequencing input was peripheral blood. The source is a young woman with Graves' ophthalmopathy.

This clonotype showed up many times. This chain joins TRBV27 and TRBJ2-4; D might be TRBD2 (5 bases). Trimming stripped 5 bases from V and 4 bases from J, with 18 bases between. The V gene's germline CDR1 is MNHEY and CDR2 SMNVEV (reference sequence). The CDR3 consists of 16 residues. The CDR3: CASSPVRAPEKNIQYF. The DNA of the CDR3 is TGTGCCAGCAGTCCGGTGAGGGCCCCCGAGAAAAACATTCAGTACTTC.

The chain carries TRBV19 and TRBJ2-7; D may be TRBD1 or TRBD2 (6 bases each). Per the germline V gene, CDR1 is LNHDA and CDR2 is SQIVND (reference sequence). The CDR3 has 13 residues. Trimming shortened V by 6 bases and J by 6 bases, and 15 bases separated the two germline ends. The CDR3 sequence: CASRTRKGGEQYF. The DNA of the CDR3 is TGTGCCAGTAGGACCCGGAAGGGGGGCGAGCAGTACTTC.

Ten or more counts support this clonotype. V usage is TRBV7-2 and J usage is TRBJ2-4; possible D gene TRBD2, 6 bases. This CDR3 spans 16 amino acids. Trimming left V 1 base short and J 3 bases short, with 13 bases between. Germline lookup yields CDR1 SGHTA and CDR2 FQGNSA. The CDR3 is CASSLVRGGGKNIQYF. CDR3 DNA: TGTGCCAGCAGCTTAGTCCGGGGAGGAGGCAAAAACATTCAGTACTTC.

The sample holds many counts of this clonotype. The chain joins TRBV7-2 to TRBJ1-1; tentative D call: TRBD1 (5 bases). Trimming left V 4 bases short and J 8 bases short, with 17 bases between. Germline CDR1 and CDR2: SGHTA and FQGNSA. This CDR3 has 14 amino acids. The DNA for the CDR3 is TGTGCCAGCAGCTCACCAGGACAACACAGAGAAGCTTTCTTT. It yields the protein CASSSPGQHREAFF.